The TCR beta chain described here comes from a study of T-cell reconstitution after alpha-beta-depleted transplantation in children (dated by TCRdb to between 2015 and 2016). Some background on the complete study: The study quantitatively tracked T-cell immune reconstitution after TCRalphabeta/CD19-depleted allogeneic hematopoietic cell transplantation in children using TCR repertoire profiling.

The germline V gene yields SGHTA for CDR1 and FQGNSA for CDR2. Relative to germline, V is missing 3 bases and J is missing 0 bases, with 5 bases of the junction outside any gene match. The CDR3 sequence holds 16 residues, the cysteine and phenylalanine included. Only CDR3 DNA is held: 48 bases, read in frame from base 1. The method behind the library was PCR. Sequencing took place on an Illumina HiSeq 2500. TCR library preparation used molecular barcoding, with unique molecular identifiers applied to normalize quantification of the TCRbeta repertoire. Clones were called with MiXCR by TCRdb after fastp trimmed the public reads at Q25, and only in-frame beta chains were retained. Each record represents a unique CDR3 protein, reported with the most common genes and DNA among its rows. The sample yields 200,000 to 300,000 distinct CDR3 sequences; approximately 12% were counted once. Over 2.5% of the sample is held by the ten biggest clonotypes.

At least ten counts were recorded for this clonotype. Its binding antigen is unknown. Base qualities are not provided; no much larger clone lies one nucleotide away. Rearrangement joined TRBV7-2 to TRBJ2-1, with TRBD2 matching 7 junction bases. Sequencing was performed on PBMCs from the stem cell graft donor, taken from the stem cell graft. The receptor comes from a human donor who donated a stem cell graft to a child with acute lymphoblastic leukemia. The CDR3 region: CASSFLAEISYNEQFF. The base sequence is TGTGCCAGCAGCTTCCTAGCGGAAATCTCCTACAATGAGCAGTTCTTC.